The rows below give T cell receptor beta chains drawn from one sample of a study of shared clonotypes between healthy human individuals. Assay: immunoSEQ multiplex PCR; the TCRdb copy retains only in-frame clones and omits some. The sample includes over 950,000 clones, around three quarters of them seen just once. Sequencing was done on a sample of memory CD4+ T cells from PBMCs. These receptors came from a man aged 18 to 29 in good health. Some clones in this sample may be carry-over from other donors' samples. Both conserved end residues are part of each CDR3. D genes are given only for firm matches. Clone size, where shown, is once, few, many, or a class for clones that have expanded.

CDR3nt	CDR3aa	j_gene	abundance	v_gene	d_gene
TGTGCCATCAGGAGACAGGCGTTGGCTGAAGCTTTCTTT	CAIRRQALAEAFF	TRBJ1-1	NA	TRBV10-3	NA
TGTGCCACCAGCACTCCCACCTTGTACGCAGATACGCAGTATTTT	CATSTPTLYADTQYF	TRBJ2-3	once	TRBV15	NA
TGTGCCACCAGAGAAGGACAGGCCTATGGCTACACCTTC	CATREGQAYGYTF	TRBJ1-2	NA	TRBV6-6	TRBD1
TGTGCCAGCAGCGCAAGACTAGCCGCACAAAACATTCAGTACTTC	CASSARLAAQNIQYF	TRBJ2-4	once	TRBV7-2	TRBD2
TGTGCCAGCAGTCCTCGGGCAGGGAAGGAGGAGAACTATGGCTACACCTTC	CASSPRAGKEENYGYTF	TRBJ1-2	NA	TRBV28	NA
TGTGCCAGCAGCTTGCCCAGGGGGTACCAAGAGACCCAGTACTTC	CASSLPRGYQETQYF	TRBJ2-5	NA	TRBV5-5	TRBD1
TGTGCCAGCAGCAAAGGGACAGGACTATATGGCTACACCTTC	CASSKGTGLYGYTF	TRBJ1-2	NA	TRBV6-1	TRBD1
TGTGCCAGCAGTTCAGGGGGGAAGGCGGCCAATGAGCAGTTCTTC	CASSSGGKAANEQFF	TRBJ2-1	NA	TRBV28	NA
TGTGCCAGCAGTTTCCGGGCAAACTATGGCTACACCTTC	CASSFRANYGYTF	TRBJ1-2	NA	TRBV27	NA
TGCGCCAGCAGCTTTGCAGGGGGCGGGTTAGGAGGTGAGCAGTACTTC	CASSFAGGGLGGEQYF	TRBJ2-7	NA	TRBV5-1	TRBD1
TGTGCCAGCAGTGAAGGGGGCGGCGCCTATGGCTACACCTTC	CASSEGGGAYGYTF	TRBJ1-2	NA	TRBV6-1	NA
TGTGCCAGCAGCCTCAGACTAGCGGGGCACACCGGGGAGCTGTTTTTT	CASSLRLAGHTGELFF	TRBJ2-2	NA	TRBV7-3	TRBD2
TGCAGCGTTATTTTCGGTGGGGGCGGGGAGACCCAGTACTTC	CSVIFGGGGETQYF	TRBJ2-5	NA	TRBV29-1	NA
TGTGCCAGCAGTGGGAGGGGGTTCAATCAGCCCCAGCATTTT	CASSGRGFNQPQHF	TRBJ1-5	NA	TRBV6-1	NA
TGCGCCAGCAGCCAAGGGAGGGTGGGGACATCCTATCAGCCCCAGCATTTT	CASSQGRVGTSYQPQHF	TRBJ1-5	NA	TRBV4-1	NA
TGTGCCAGCAGCGTAGGCCCAGGGGCCGGGGAGCTGTTTTTT	CASSVGPGAGELFF	TRBJ2-2	NA	TRBV9	NA
TGCGCCAGCAGCTTTGGACTAGCGGGAGTCTACGAGCAGTACTTC	CASSFGLAGVYEQYF	TRBJ2-7	NA	TRBV5-1	TRBD2
TGTGCCAGCAGCCCAGACAGGAGGGGTACAGATACGCAGTATTTT	CASSPDRRGTDTQYF	TRBJ2-3	NA	TRBV7-2	NA
TGTGCCAGCAGCTTAATGGGGACGGAAGACACCGGGGAGCTGTTTTTT	CASSLMGTEDTGELFF	TRBJ2-2	NA	TRBV13	NA
TGTGCCAGCAGAACGGCTAGCGGGAGGCCTCTGGGGACCCAGTACTTC	CASRTASGRPLGTQYF	TRBJ2-5	NA	TRBV28	TRBD2
TGTGCCAGCAGTTACGCACTAGGCTACGAGCAGTACTTC	CASSYALGYEQYF	TRBJ2-7	NA	TRBV6-5	NA
TGTGCCAGCAGAGTCTCCGGGACTAGCGGGAGCCGCACAGATACGCAGTATTTT	CASRVSGTSGSRTDTQYF	TRBJ2-3	NA	TRBV7-9	TRBD2
TGTGCCAGCAGCTTAGGGAGACTAGCTCCCCAAGAGACCCAGTACTTC	CASSLGRLAPQETQYF	TRBJ2-5	once	TRBV7-8	TRBD2
TGCGCCAGCAGCCAAGATCCGGGAGCAAACACCGGGGAGCTGTTTTTT	CASSQDPGANTGELFF	TRBJ2-2	NA	TRBV4-3	NA
TGTGCCAGCAGCGTCAGCACAGATACGCAGTATTTT	CASSVSTDTQYF	TRBJ2-3	NA	TRBV5-5	NA
TGTGCCAGCAGAACGAGTAGCGGGAGGGGAGGGTATGAGCAGTTCTTC	CASRTSSGRGGYEQFF	TRBJ2-1	NA	TRBV2	TRBD2